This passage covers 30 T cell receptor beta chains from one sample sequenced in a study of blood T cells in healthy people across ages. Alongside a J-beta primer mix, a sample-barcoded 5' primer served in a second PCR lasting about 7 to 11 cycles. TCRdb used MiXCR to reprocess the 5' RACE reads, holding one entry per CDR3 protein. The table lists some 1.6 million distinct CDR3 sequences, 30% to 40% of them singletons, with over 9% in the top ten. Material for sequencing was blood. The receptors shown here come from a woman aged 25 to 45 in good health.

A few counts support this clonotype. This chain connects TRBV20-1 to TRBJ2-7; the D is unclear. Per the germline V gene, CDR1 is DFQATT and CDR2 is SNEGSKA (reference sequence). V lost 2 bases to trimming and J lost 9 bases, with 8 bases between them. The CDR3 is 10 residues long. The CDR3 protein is CSARSPVQYF. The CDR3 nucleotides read TGCAGTGCTAGATCCCCGGTGCAGTACTTC.

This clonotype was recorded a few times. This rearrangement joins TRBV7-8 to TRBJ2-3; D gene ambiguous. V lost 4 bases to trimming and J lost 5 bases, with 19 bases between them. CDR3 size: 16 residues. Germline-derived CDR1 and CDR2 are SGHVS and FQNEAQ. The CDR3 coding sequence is TGTGCCAGCAGCTCCGAGGCAGCCGGTCCCGAAGATACGCAGTATTTT. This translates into CASSSEAAGPEDTQYF.

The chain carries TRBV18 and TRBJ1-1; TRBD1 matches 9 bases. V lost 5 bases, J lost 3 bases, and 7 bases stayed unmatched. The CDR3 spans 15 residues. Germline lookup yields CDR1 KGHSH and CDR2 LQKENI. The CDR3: CASSAGQGRYTEAFF. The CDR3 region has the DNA TGTGCCAGCTCAGCGGGACAGGGAAGATACACTGAAGCTTTCTTT.

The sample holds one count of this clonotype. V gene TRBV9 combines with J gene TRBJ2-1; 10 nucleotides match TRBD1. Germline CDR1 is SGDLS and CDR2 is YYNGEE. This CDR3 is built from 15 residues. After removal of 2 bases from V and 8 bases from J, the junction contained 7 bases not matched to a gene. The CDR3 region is CASSVGDRGRDEQFF. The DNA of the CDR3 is TGTGCCAGCAGCGTGGGGGACAGGGGTCGCGATGAGCAGTTCTTC.

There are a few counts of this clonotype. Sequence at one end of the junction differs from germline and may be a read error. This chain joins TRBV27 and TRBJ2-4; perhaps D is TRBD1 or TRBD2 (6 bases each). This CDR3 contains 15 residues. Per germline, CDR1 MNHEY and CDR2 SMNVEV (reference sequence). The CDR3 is CVSSPEQGGQNIQYF. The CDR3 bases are TGTGTCAGCAGTCCGGAACAGGGAGGTCAAAACATTCAGTACTTC.

CDR3 region: CATSRVAGGPNEQFF. The CDR3, as DNA: TGTGCCACCAGCAGGGTAGCGGGGGGCCCCAATGAGCAGTTCTTC. V is TRBV15 and J is TRBJ2-1; 10 positions agree with TRBD2. The CDR3 covers 15 residues. Germline assignment: CDR1 LNHNV and CDR2 YYDKDF (reference sequence). Trimming cost V 3 bases and J 6 bases; bases outside gene matches: 5.

The DNA of the CDR3 is TGTGCCAGCAGCCCCACCCAGCGGGGCAGTACAGATACGCAGTATTTT. Protein: CASSPTQRGSTDTQYF. This chain links TRBV7-6 with TRBJ2-3, with 7 bases fitting TRBD2. The V gene end was trimmed by 5 bases and the J gene end by 3 bases; junction bases not matched to a gene: 11. Germline loops: CDR1 SGHVS, CDR2 FNYEAQ. The CDR3 has 16 residues.

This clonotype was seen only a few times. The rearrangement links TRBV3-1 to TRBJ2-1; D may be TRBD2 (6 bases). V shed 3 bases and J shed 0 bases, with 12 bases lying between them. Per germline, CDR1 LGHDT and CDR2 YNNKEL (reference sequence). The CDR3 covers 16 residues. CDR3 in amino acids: CASSQATSSSYNEQFF. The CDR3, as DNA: TGTGCCAGCAGCCAGGCTACTAGCAGCTCCTACAATGAGCAGTTCTTC.

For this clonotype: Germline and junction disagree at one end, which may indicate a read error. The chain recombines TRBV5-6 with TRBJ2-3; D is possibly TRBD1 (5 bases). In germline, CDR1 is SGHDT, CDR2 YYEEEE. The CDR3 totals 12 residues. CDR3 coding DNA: TGTGCCAGCAGCTTTGGTACAGGTACGCAGTATTTT. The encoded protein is CASSFGTGTQYF. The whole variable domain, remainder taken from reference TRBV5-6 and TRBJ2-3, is DAGVTQSPTHLIKTRGQQVTLRCSPKSGHDTVSWYQQALGQGPQFIFQYYEEEERQRGNFPDRFSGHQFPNYSSELNVNALLLGDSALYLCASSFGTGTQYFGPGTRLTVL.

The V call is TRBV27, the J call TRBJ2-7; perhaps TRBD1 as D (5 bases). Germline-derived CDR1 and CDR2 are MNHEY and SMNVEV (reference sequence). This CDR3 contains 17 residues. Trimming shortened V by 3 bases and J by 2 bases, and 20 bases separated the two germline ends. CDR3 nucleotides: TGTGCCAGCAGTTTGACGCGGCAGGGTCGAGAACCCTACGAGCAGTACTTC. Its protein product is CASSLTRQGREPYEQYF.

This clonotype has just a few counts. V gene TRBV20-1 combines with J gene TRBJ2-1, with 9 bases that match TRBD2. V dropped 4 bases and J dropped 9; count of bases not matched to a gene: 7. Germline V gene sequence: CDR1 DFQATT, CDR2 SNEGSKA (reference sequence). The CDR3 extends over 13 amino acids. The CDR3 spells CSAITTSGGEQFF. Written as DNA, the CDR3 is TGCAGTGCTATAACGACTAGCGGCGGTGAGCAGTTCTTC.

In nucleotides, the CDR3 is TGTGCCAGTAGTATATGGGACAGGGCAGATACGCAGTATTTT. Translation: CASSIWDRADTQYF. V gene TRBV19 combines with J gene TRBJ2-3; 9 bases are shared with TRBD1. CDR1 is LNHDA, CDR2 SQIVND, per germline (reference sequence). The junction had 1 base not matched to a gene; V was cut back by 2 bases and J by 4 bases. This CDR3 region has 14 residues.

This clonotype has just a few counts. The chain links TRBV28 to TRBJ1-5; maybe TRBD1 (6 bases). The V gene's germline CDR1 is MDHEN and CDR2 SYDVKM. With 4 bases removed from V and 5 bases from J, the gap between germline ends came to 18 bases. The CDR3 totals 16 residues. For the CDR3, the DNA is TGTGCCAGCAGTTCTACGGGGGCAGTTTTGGATCAGCCCCAGCATTTT. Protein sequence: CASSSTGAVLDQPQHF.

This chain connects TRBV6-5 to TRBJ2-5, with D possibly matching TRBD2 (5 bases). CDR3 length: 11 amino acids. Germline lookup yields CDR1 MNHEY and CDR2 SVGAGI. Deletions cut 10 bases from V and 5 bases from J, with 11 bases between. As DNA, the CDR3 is TGTGCCACATTTGGCGGGGAGACCCAGTACTTC. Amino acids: CATFGGETQYF.

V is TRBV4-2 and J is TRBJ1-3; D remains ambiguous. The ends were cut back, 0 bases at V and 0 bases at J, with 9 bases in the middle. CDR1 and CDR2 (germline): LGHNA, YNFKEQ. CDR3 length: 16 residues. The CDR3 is CASSQEIGGSGNTIYF. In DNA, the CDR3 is TGTGCCAGCAGCCAAGAAATTGGCGGCTCTGGAAACACCATATATTTT.

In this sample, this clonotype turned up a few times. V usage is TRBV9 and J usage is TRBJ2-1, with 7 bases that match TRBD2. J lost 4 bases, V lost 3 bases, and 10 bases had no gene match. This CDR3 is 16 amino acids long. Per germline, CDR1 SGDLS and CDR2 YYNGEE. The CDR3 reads CASSDPIRGGYNEQFF. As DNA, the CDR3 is TGTGCCAGCAGCGACCCGATCCGCGGGGGATACAATGAGCAGTTCTTC.

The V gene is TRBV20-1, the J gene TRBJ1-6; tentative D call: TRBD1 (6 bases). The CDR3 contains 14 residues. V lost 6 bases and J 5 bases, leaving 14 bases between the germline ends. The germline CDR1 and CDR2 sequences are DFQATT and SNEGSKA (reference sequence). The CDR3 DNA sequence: TGCAGTGCCCCCACGGGGGCGGATAATTCACCCCTCCACTTT. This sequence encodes CSAPTGADNSPLHF.

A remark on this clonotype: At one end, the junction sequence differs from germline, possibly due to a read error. The CDR3 DNA reads TGTGCCATCAGTGAGTTGAGACAGGGGTTTGGTGAGCGGTTCTTC. Translating it yields CAISELRQGFGERFF. This chain connects TRBV10-3 to TRBJ2-1, with TRBD1 matching 8 bases. The CDR3 is made up of 15 amino acids. From germline, CDR1 is ENHRY and CDR2 SYGVKD.

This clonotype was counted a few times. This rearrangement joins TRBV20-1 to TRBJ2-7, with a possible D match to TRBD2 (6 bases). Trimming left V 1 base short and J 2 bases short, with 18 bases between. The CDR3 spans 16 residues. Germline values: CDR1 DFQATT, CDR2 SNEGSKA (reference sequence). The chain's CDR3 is CSARALLAEIAYEQYF. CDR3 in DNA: TGCAGTGCTAGAGCCCTATTAGCGGAGATTGCCTACGAGCAGTACTTC.

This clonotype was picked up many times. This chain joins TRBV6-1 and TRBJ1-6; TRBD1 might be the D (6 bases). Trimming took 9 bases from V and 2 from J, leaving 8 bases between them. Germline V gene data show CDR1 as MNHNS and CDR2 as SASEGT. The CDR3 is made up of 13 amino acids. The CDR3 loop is CASRDTYNSPLHF. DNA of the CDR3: TGTGCCAGTAGGGACACCTATAATTCACCCCTCCACTTT.

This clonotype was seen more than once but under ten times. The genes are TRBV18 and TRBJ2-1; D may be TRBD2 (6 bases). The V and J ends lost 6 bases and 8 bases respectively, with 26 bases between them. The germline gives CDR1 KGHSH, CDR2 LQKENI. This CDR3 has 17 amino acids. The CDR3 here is CASSPEIRDLPWDEQFF. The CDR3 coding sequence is TGTGCCAGCTCTCCTGAAATCCGGGACTTACCTTGGGATGAGCAGTTCTTC.

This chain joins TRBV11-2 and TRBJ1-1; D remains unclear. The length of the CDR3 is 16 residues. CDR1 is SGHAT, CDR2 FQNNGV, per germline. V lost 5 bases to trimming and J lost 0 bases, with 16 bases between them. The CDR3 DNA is TGTGCCAGCAGCCGCGGCACGGGAATAATGAACACTGAAGCTTTCTTT. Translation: CASSRGTGIMNTEAFF.

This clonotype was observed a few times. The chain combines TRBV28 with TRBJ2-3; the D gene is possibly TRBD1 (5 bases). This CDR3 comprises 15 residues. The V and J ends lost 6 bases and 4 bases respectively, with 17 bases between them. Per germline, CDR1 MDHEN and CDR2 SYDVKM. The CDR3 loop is CASSPHPDRADTQYF. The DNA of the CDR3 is TGTGCCAGCAGCCCTCACCCAGACAGAGCAGATACGCAGTATTTT.

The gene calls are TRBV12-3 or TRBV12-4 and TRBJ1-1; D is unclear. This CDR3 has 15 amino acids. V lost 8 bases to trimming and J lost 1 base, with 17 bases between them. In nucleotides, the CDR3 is TGTGCCAGCGATAGAGGCGGCGGGCCGAACACTGAAGCTTTCTTT. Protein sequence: CASDRGGGPNTEAFF.

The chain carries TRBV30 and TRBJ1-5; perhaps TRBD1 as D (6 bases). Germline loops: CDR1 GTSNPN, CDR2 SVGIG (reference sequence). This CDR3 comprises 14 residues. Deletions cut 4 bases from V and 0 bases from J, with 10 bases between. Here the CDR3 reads CAWTGANSNQPQHF. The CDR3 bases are TGTGCCTGGACAGGGGCTAATAGCAATCAGCCCCAGCATTTT.

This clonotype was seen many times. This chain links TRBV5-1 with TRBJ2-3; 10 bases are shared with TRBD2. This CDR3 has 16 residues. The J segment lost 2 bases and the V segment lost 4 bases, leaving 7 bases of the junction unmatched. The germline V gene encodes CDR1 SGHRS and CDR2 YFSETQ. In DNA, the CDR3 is TGCGCCAGCAGCCCTGGGACTAGCGCAACCACAGATACGCAGTATTTT. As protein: CASSPGTSATTDTQYF.

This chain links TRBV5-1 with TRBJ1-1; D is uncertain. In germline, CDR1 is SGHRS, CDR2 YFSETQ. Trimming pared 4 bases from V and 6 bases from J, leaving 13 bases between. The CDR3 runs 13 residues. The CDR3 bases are TGCGCCAGCAGCCTTGAGGGATGGGCTGAAGCTTTCTTT. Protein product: CASSLEGWAEAFF.

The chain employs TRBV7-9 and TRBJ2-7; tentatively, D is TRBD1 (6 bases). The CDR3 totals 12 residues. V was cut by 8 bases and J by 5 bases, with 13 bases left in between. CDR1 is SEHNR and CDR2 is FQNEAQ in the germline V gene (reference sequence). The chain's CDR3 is CASVSPGDEQYF. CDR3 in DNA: TGTGCCAGCGTATCTCCAGGGGACGAGCAGTACTTC.

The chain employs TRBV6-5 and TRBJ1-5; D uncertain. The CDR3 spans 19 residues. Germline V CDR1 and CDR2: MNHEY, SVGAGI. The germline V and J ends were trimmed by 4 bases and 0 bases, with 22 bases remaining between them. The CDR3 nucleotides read TGTGCCAGCAGTTCCGTCGCGGCCTCCCGAGCTAATAGCAATCAGCCCCAGCATTTT. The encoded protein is CASSSVAASRANSNQPQHF.

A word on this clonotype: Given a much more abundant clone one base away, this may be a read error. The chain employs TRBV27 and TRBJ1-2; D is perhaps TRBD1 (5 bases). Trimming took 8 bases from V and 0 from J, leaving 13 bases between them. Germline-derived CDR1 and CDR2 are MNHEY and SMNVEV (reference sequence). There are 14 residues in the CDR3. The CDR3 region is CASQPGDSNYGYTF. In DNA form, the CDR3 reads TGTGCCAGCCAGCCGGGGGACTCTAACTATGGCTACACCTTC.